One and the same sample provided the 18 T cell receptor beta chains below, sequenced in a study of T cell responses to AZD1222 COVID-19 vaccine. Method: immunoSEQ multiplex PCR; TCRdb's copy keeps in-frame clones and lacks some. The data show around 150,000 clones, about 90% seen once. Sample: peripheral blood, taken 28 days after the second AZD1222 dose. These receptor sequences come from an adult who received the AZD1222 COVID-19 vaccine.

The CDR3 reads CASSYYPGDKMNTEAFF. CDR3 nucleotide sequence: TGTGCCAGCAGCTACTATCCGGGGGACAAGATGAACACTGAAGCTTTCTTT. J is TRBJ1-1 and V is TRBV5-6; weak D call: TRBD1 (6 bases). CDR3 size: 17 residues. CDR1 and CDR2 from the germline V gene are SGHDT and YYEEEE. The V gene lost 3 bases and the J gene lost 0 bases, with 18 bases spanning the gap.

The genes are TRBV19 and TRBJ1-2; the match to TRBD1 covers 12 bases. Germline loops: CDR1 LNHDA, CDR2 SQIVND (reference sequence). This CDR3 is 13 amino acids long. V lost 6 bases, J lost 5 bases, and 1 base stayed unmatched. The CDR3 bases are TGTGCCAGTAGGGGACAGGGGGCGTATGGCTACACCTTC. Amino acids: CASRGQGAYGYTF.

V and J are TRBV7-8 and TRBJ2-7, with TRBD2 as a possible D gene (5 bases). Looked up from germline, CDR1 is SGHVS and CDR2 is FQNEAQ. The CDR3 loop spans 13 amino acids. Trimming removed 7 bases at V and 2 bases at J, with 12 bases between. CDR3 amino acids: CASTEGIAYEQYF. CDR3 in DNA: TGTGCCAGCACCGAGGGTATTGCCTACGAGCAGTACTTC. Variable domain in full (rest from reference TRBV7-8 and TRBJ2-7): GAGVSQSPRYKVAKRGQDVALRCDPISGHVSLFWYQQALGQGPEFLTYFQNEAQLDKSGLPSDRFFAERPEGSVSTLKIQRTQQEDSAVYLCASTEGIAYEQYFGPGTRLTVT.

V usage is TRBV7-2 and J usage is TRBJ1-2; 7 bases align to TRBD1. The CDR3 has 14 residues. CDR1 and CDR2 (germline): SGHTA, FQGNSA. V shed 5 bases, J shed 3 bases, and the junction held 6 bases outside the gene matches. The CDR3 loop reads CASSQGGPDYGYTF. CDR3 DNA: TGTGCCAGCAGCCAGGGGGGTCCTGACTATGGCTACACCTTC.

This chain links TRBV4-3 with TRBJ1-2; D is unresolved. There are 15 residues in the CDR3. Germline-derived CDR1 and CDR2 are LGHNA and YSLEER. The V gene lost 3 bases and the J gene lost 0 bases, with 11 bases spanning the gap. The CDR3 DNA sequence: TGCGCCAGCAGCCACGAACAGTGGACTAACTATGGCTACACCTTC. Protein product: CASSHEQWTNYGYTF.

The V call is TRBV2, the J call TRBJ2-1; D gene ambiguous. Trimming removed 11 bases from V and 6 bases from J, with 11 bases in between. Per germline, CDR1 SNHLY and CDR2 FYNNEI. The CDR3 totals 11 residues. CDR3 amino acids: CASWGFNEQFF. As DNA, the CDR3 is TGTGCCTCCTGGGGATTCAATGAGCAGTTCTTC.

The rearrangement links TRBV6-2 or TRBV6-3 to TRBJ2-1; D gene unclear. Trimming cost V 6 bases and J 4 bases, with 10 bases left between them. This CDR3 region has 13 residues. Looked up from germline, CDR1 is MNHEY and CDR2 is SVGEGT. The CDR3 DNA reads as TGTGCCAGCAGCTCGGACCCTTACAATGAGCAGTTCTTC. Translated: CASSSDPYNEQFF.

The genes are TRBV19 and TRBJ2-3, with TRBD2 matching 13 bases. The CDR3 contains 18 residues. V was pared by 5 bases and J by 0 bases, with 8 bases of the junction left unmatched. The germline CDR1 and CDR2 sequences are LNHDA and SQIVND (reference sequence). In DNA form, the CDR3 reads TGTGCCAGTAGTGGGGGACTAGCGGGGACTCCTAGCACAGATACGCAGTATTTT. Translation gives CASSGGLAGTPSTDTQYF.

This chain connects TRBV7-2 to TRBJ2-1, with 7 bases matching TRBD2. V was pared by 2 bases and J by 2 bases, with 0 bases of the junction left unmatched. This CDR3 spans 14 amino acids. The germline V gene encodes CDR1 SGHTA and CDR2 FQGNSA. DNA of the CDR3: TGTGCCAGCAGCTTAAGCGGGGCCTACAATGAGCAGTTCTTC. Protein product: CASSLSGAYNEQFF. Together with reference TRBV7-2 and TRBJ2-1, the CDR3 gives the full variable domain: GAGVSQSPSNKVTEKGKDVELRCDPISGHTALYWYRQSLGQGLEFLIYFQGNSAPDKSGLPSDRFSAERTGGSVSTLTIQRTQQEDSAVYLCASSLSGAYNEQFFGPGTRLTVL.

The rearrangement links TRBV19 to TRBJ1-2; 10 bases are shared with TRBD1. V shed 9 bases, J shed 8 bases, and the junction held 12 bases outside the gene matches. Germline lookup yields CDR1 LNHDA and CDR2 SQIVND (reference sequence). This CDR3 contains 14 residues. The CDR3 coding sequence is TGTGCCAGCCACCCGGGACAGGGGCTGCGAGGCTACACCTTC. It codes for CASHPGQGLRGYTF.

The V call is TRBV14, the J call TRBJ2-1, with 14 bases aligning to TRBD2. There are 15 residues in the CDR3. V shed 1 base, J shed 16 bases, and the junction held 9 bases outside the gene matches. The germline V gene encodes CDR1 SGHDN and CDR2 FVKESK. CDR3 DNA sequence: TGTGCCAGCAGCCAAGGTGGGACAGGGACTAGCGGGAGTTTCTTC. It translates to CASSQGGTGTSGSFF.

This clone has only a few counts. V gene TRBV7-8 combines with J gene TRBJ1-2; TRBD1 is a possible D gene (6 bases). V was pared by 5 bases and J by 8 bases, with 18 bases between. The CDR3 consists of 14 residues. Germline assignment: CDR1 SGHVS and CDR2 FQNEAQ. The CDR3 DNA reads TGTGCCAGCAGCCTTCCAGGGGAAATTAGAGGCTACACCTTC. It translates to CASSLPGEIRGYTF.

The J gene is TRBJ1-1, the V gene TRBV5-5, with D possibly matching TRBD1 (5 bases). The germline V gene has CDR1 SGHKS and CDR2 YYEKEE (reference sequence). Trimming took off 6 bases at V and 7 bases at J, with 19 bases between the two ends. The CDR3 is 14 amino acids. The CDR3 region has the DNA TGTGCCAGCACAGCGGGACCCGGGCGCGGTGAAGCTTTCTTT. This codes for CASTAGPGRGEAFF.

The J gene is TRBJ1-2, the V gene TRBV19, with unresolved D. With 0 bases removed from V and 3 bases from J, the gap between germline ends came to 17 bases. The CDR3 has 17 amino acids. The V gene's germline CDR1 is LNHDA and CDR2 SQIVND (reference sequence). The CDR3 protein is CASSIDPSVRKDYGYTF. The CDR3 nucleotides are TGTGCCAGTAGTATAGACCCCTCGGTCCGCAAGGACTATGGCTACACCTTC.

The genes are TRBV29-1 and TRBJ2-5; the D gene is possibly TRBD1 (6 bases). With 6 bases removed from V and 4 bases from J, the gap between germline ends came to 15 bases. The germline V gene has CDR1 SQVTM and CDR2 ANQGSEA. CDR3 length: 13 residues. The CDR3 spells CSVTNRVGETQYF. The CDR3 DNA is TGCAGCGTGACTAACAGGGTAGGAGAGACCCAGTACTTC.

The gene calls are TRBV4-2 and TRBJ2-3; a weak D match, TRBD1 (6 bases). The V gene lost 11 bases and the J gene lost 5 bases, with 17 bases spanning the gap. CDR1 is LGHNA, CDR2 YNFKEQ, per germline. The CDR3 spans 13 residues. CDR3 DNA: TGTGCCCCCAGTGGGGACATAGAAGATACGCAGTATTTT. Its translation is CAPSGDIEDTQYF.

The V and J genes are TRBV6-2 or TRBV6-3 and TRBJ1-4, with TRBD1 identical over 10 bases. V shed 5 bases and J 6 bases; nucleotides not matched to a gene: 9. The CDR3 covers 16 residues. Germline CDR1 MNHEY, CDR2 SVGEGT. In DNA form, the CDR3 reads TGTGCCAGCAGTCCCTTACGTGGGACAGGGGATGAAAAACTGTTTTTT. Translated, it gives CASSPLRGTGDEKLFF.

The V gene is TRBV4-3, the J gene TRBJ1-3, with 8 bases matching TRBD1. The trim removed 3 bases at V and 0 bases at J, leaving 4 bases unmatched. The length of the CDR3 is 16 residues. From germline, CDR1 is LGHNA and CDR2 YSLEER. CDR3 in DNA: TGCGCCAGCAGCCAGGGGACAGGCGCCTCTGGAAACACCATATATTTT. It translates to CASSQGTGASGNTIYF.